This T cell receptor beta chain was captured by sequencing in a study of blood T cell repertoires in COVID-19. Across the study: Samples came from the United States, Italy and Spain, spanning acute and convalescent COVID-19. The analysed material was cDNA or gDNA that came from T cells, B-cell-depleted T cells, or PBMCs.

Sequenced by immunoSEQ multiplex PCR; TCRdb stores in-frame clones only, minus some. The data hold 160,000 or so clones, with roughly 87% observed a single time. Living in 24 US areas, the participants were between roughly 18 and 90 years of age. The germline V gene encodes CDR1 MGHRA and CDR2 YSYEKL. The CDR3 runs 15 residues. V lost 1 base and J lost 0; bases outside the gene matches: 2. The rearrangement joins TRBV4-1 to TRBJ1-1; TRBD1 matches at 7 bases. The specimen was PBMCs or T cells enriched from blood (not recorded which). The receptor's source is a human donor with acute COVID-19. The donor label of this sample is uncertain. The CDR3 loop reads CASSQATGLNTEAFF. Here the CDR3 DNA reads TGCGCCAGCAGCCAAGCGACAGGGCTGAACACTGAAGCTTTCTTT.